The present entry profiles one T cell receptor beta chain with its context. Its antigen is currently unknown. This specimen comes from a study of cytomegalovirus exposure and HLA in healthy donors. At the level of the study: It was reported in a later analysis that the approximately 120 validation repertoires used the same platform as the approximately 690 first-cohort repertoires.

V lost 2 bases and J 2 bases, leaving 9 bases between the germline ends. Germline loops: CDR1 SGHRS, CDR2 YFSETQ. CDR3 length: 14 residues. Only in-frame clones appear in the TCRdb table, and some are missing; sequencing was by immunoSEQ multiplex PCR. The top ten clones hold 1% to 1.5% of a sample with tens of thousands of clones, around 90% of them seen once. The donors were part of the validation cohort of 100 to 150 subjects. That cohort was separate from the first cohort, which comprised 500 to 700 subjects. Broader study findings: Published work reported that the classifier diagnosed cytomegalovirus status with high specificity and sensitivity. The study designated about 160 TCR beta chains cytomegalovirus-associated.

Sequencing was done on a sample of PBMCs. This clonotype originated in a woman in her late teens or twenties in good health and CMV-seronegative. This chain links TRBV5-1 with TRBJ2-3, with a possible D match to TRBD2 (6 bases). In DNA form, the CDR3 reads TGCGCCAGCAGCTTAGGGGACTTCACAGATACGCAGTATTTT. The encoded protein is CASSLGDFTDTQYF.